This TCR beta chain derives from a study of T cell responses to AZD1222 COVID-19 vaccine. Overall study findings and caveats: Vaccine-related CD4 TCRs covered spike, predominating at 160-218 and 743-854. Reports indicate that nearly half of spike-specific TCRs are directed at unmutated variant regions. Increases in Spike-specific TCR breadth and depth were seen after two AZD1222 doses. The donor cohort was predominantly white British with a female majority, and clonal diversity may have been underestimated.

The method was immunoSEQ multiplex PCR; TCRdb's version includes in-frame clones alone and lacks a portion of them. The sample comprises 80,000 to 100,000 clones, 88% of which are singletons, and around 5.5% rests with the top ten. Germline V gene data show CDR1 as SGHNT and CDR2 as YYREEE (reference sequence). There are 15 residues in the CDR3. The junction had 2 bases not matched to a gene; V was cut back by 1 base and J by 2 bases. Regarding this clone: Its specificity is unknown.

This material consisted of peripheral blood, taken on day 0 of AZD1222 vaccination. The receptor was isolated from an adult in good health. The genes are TRBV5-4 and TRBJ2-3; the match to TRBD2 covers 9 bases. CDR3 sequence reads: CASSLTSGPTDTQYF. The DNA of the CDR3 is TGTGCCAGCAGCTTGACTAGCGGGCCCACAGATACGCAGTATTTT.